This is a list of T cell receptor beta chains from one sample in a study of T cell responses to AZD1222 COVID-19 vaccine. Clones were read by immunoSEQ multiplex PCR, and TCRdb kept only the in-frame ones, dropping some. The data contain about 130,000 clones, approximately 93% of them singletons. Material: peripheral blood, obtained on day 0 of AZD1222 vaccination. Receptors were obtained from an adult in good health. Each CDR3 is given with its conserved first and last residue. The D gene is left open where the match is weak. Rows give clone size only sometimes, using once, few, many, or a class for an expanded clone.

TRBD1 TRBJ1-4 TRBV27 . TGTGCCAGCAGCCCGGACAGGGGAGGAGAAAAACTGTTTTTT CASSPDRGGEKLFF
TRBD1 TRBJ1-4 TRBV9 once TGTGCCAGCAGCGACCCAGGGACAGCCGAAAATGAAAAACTGTTTTTT CASSDPGTAENEKLFF
TRBD1 TRBJ1-2 TRBV28 . TGTGCCAGCAGTACAAATTATAGACAGGGAATGTCTAATGGCTACACCTTC CASSTNYRQGMSNGYTF
TRBD1 TRBJ2-1 TRBV5-4 . TGTGCCAGCAGCAAGAGGACAGGGAGAGCTTTTGGTGAGCAGTTCTTC CASSKRTGRAFGEQFF
TRBD1 TRBJ1-2 TRBV30 . TGTGCCTGGGCCGGGACAGGGAATGGCTACACCTTC CAWAGTGNGYTF
. TRBJ2-7 TRBV5-8 once TGTGCCAGCAGCTCGGCGGGGGCGTTAACCTACGAGCAGTACTTC CASSSAGALTYEQYF
TRBD2 TRBJ2-7 TRBV6-5 . TGTGCCAGCAGTTACTCGCGGCTAGCGGGCTCCTACGAGCAGTACTTC CASSYSRLAGSYEQYF
. TRBJ2-6 TRBV28 once TGTGCCAGCAGTTTCATTACTGGGGCCAACGTCCTGACTTTC CASSFITGANVLTF
TRBD1 TRBJ1-1 TRBV15 . TGTGCCACCAGCAGGGGAAGGGACAGGAGTAACACTGAAGCTTTCTTT CATSRGRDRSNTEAFF
. TRBJ2-5 TRBV5-1 . TGCGCCAGCAGCTCCCGAAGGTGGGAGACCCAGTACTTC CASSSRRWETQYF
TRBD1 TRBJ1-2 TRBV28 . TGTGCCAGCAGTCTCCCGGGACAGGGGGGTTATGGCTACACCTTC CASSLPGQGGYGYTF
TRBD2 TRBJ2-3 TRBV9 . TGTGCCAGCAGCGCTCCAGGGACTATTAGCACAGATACGCAGTATTTT CASSAPGTISTDTQYF
. TRBJ2-7 TRBV11-2 . TGTGCCAGCAGCTTAGTCCGGGGTACCTACGAGCAGTACTTC CASSLVRGTYEQYF
. TRBJ1-4 TRBV5-6 . TGTGCCAGCAGCTTGCTATCACCGATTAATGAAAAACTGTTTTTT CASSLLSPINEKLFF
TRBD1 TRBJ1-5 TRBV18 once TGTGCCAGCTCAAAGACAGGGGGTAGCAATCAGCCCCAGCATTTT CASSKTGGSNQPQHF
TRBD2 TRBJ2-5 TRBV28 . TGTGCCAGCAGTTTACTAGCGGGTCAAGAGACCCAGTACTTC CASSLLAGQETQYF
. TRBJ1-2 TRBV28 . TGTGCCGTCCTCCCGGTCGTTAACTATGGCTACACCTTC CAVLPVVNYGYTF
. TRBJ2-1 TRBV5-1 . TGCGCCAGCAGCTTATGGTATAATGAGCAGTTCTTC CASSLWYNEQFF
. TRBJ1-1 TRBV15 . TGTGCCACCAGCAGAGGGAAACAGGGTGTCCACACTGAAGCTTTCTTT CATSRGKQGVHTEAFF
. TRBJ1-2 TRBV4-3 . TGCGCCAGCAGCCAAGATGAGAATTACTATGGCTACACCTTC CASSQDENYYGYTF
. TRBJ1-2 TRBV28 . TGTGCCAGCAGGGAGCGACGTCCACATGGCTACACCTTC CASRERRPHGYTF
TRBD2 TRBJ2-3 TRBV2 . TGTGCCAGCAGTGATCTCAGCGGGAGGGTGTTGGATACGCAGTATTTT CASSDLSGRVLDTQYF
. TRBJ1-4 TRBV19 . TGTGCCAGTAGTGGCGACAATGAAAAACTGTTTTTT CASSGDNEKLFF